These 20 T cell receptor beta chains came from one sample sequenced in a study of control samples from healthy donors and cancer patients. Libraries were prepared by immunoSEQ multiplex PCR; TCRdb keeps only in-frame clonotypes and omits some of them. The data show about 95,000 clones, around 81% seen once. The specimen sequenced was blood. These receptors were taken from a man aged 25-45 years in good health.

The V gene is TRBV10-3, the J gene TRBJ1-5, with D perhaps TRBD1 (6 bases). The CDR3 is 13 amino acids. V was cut by 10 bases and J by 3 bases, with 13 bases left in between. Looked up from germline, CDR1 is ENHRY and CDR2 is SYGVKD. CDR3 loop: CATADSYNQPQHF. The CDR3 nucleotides are TGTGCCACGGCGGACAGTTACAATCAGCCCCAGCATTTT.

This clone showed up just a few times. CDR3: CASRGQVSNYGYTF. The CDR3 DNA reads as TGTGCCAGCAGAGGACAGGTCTCTAACTATGGCTACACCTTC. The chain employs TRBV6-6 and TRBJ1-2, with 7 positions matching TRBD1. CDR1 MNHNY and CDR2 SVGAGI come from the germline V gene (reference sequence). Unmatched junction bases numbered 4, after V lost 6 bases and J lost 0 bases. The CDR3 runs to 14 residues.

The rearrangement joins TRBV19 to TRBJ1-1, with a weak D call TRBD1 (6 bases). CDR1 is LNHDA, CDR2 SQIVND, per germline (reference sequence). This CDR3 has 17 amino acids. Trimming removed 6 bases from V and 0 bases from J, with 20 bases in between. CDR3 loop: CASRWTANGDMNTEAFF. The CDR3 DNA reads TGTGCCAGTAGGTGGACAGCGAATGGGGACATGAACACTGAAGCTTTCTTT. The variable domain in full, completed from reference TRBV19 and TRBJ1-1, reads DGGITQSPKYLFRKEGQNVTLSCEQNLNHDAMYWYRQDPGQGLRLIYYSQIVNDFQKGDIAEGYSVSREKKESFPLTVTSAQKNPTAFYLCASRWTANGDMNTEAFFGQGTRLTVV.

The chain uses TRBV30 and TRBJ2-5, with 12 bases aligning to TRBD2. V was pared by 1 base and J by 5 bases, with 5 bases of the junction left unmatched. The germline gives CDR1 GTSNPN, CDR2 SVGIG (reference sequence). This CDR3 comprises 15 residues. In DNA, the CDR3 is TGTGCCTGGAGTGCTAGCGGGGGGGCCGGGGAGACCCAGTACTTC. Translation gives CAWSASGGAGETQYF.

CDR3 bases: TGTGCCAGCAGCCGTGGGGCCAACGTCCTGACTTTC. Amino acid sequence: CASSRGANVLTF. The rearrangement links TRBV27 to TRBJ2-6; D call uncertain. Trimming removed 6 bases from V and 3 bases from J, with 3 bases in between. Looked up from germline, CDR1 is MNHEY and CDR2 is SMNVEV (reference sequence). The CDR3 totals 12 residues.

This chain connects TRBV7-8 to TRBJ1-3; D remains ambiguous. The CDR3 is 17 amino acids. CDR1 SGHVS and CDR2 FQNEAQ come from the germline V gene. Trimming removed 5 bases at V and 0 bases at J, with 17 bases between. As DNA, the CDR3 is TGTGCCAGCAGCCCTACCGGACGGCCAAGCTCTGGAAACACCATATATTTT. Translated: CASSPTGRPSSGNTIYF.

CDR3 residues: CASSQDGQGANTGELFF. In nucleotides, the CDR3 is TGCGCCAGCAGCCAAGACGGACAGGGGGCGAACACCGGGGAGCTGTTTTTT. The V call is TRBV4-1, the J call TRBJ2-2, with 10 bases that match TRBD1. Germline V gene data show CDR1 as MGHRA and CDR2 as YSYEKL. The CDR3 has 17 amino acids. The junction had 1 base not matched to a gene; V was cut back by 0 bases and J by 0 bases.

The V and J genes are TRBV30 and TRBJ2-5, with no clear D. V was pared by 1 base and J by 7 bases, with 13 bases between. CDR3 length: 13 amino acids. Germline CDR1 reads GTSNPN; CDR2 reads SVGIG (reference sequence). CDR3 residues: CAWSAVLPGTQYF. The CDR3 coding sequence is TGTGCCTGGAGTGCGGTCCTGCCCGGGACCCAGTACTTC.

This chain joins TRBV7-2 and TRBJ2-3, with 12 bases fitting TRBD2. V lost 2 bases and J lost 2; bases outside the gene matches: 11. Germline loops: CDR1 SGHTA, CDR2 FQGNSA. The CDR3 has 19 amino acids. The CDR3 loop is CASSLWVKGLAGPTDTQYF. The CDR3 DNA follows: TGTGCCAGCAGCTTATGGGTCAAAGGACTAGCGGGGCCCACAGATACGCAGTATTTT.

This sequence joins TRBV9 and TRBJ2-3; TRBD2 matches at 9 bases. Germline CDR1 reads SGDLS; CDR2 reads YYNGEE. CDR3 length: 17 residues. V shed 0 bases and J 0 bases; nucleotides not matched to a gene: 5. In DNA form, the CDR3 reads TGTGCCAGCAGCGTAGAGTCGGCGGGGGGGAGCACAGATACGCAGTATTTT. Translated: CASSVESAGGSTDTQYF.

V usage is TRBV7-3 and J usage is TRBJ2-3; 9 bases line up with TRBD2. This CDR3 spans 15 amino acids. Germline CDR1 SGHTA, CDR2 FQGTGA. The junction had 5 bases not matched to a gene; V was cut back by 1 base and J by 6 bases. The CDR3 sequence: CASSLSGGAYDTQYF. CDR3 nucleotide sequence: TGTGCCAGCAGCTTAAGCGGGGGGGCCTACGATACGCAGTATTTT.

The chain employs TRBV27 and TRBJ2-7; 9 bases fit TRBD2. The J segment lost 6 bases and the V segment lost 5 bases, leaving 11 bases of the junction unmatched. Germline CDR1 reads MNHEY; CDR2 reads SMNVEV (reference sequence). The CDR3 is made up of 15 amino acids. The chain's CDR3 is CASSTILAGVSEQYF. The DNA for the CDR3 is TGTGCCAGCAGTACAATTTTAGCGGGGGTTAGCGAGCAGTACTTC.

The DNA of the CDR3 is TGTGCCAGCAGCTCGACGGTCGGCCTTTCCTACGAGCAGTACTTC. Its protein product is CASSSTVGLSYEQYF. The rearrangement joins TRBV7-9 to TRBJ2-7; unclear D gene. The CDR3 has 15 amino acids. Per the germline V gene, CDR1 is SEHNR and CDR2 is FQNEAQ (reference sequence). V gave up 4 bases and J gave up 1 base, with 14 bases separating them.

The chain joins TRBV12-5 to TRBJ2-7, with D possibly being TRBD1 or TRBD2 (5 bases each). V gave up 2 bases and J gave up 1 base, with 15 bases separating them. Germline V gene data show CDR1 as LGHNT and CDR2 as FRNRAP. This CDR3 region has 16 residues. DNA for the CDR3: TGTGCTAGTGGTTTGACCCCCCCGGGACGATCCTACGAGCAGTACTTC. Amino acids: CASGLTPPGRSYEQYF.

The gene calls are TRBV3-1 (or the pseudogene TRBV3-2) and TRBJ1-5; D not resolved. CDR3 length equals 16 residues. The V end lost 2 bases, the J end lost 2 bases, and 13 bases lay between the germline ends. From germline, CDR1 is LGHDT and CDR2 YNNKEL (reference sequence). The chain's CDR3 is CASSQKGFLGNQPQHF. The CDR3 DNA reads TGTGCCAGCAGCCAAAAGGGATTTTTGGGCAATCAGCCCCAGCATTTT.

The CDR3 here is CAWSEGLGWYNSPLHF. CDR3 coding DNA: TGTGCCTGGAGTGAAGGGTTAGGATGGTATAATTCACCCCTCCACTTT. J is TRBJ1-6 and V is TRBV30; D not resolved. The V end lost 1 base, the J end lost 4 bases, and 14 bases lay between the germline ends. This CDR3 spans 16 amino acids. The V gene's germline CDR1 is GTSNPN and CDR2 SVGIG (reference sequence).

Here the CDR3 reads CASSSTGGKNSPLHF. The CDR3 bases are TGTGCCAGCAGTTCGACGGGCGGGAAGAATTCACCCCTCCACTTT. The chain links TRBV6-5 to TRBJ1-6; no reliable D call. The V end lost 4 bases, the J end lost 7 bases, and 14 bases lay between the germline ends. In germline, CDR1 is MNHEY, CDR2 SVGAGI. The CDR3 extends over 15 amino acids.

This chain connects TRBV6-1 to TRBJ1-3; maybe TRBD1 (6 bases). The V and J ends lost 2 bases and 4 bases respectively, with 15 bases between them. The length of the CDR3 is 16 residues. Germline-derived CDR1 and CDR2 are MNHNS and SASEGT. The CDR3 spells CASSEFAGARGNTIYF. The CDR3, as DNA: TGTGCCAGCAGTGAATTCGCGGGGGCGCGGGGAAACACCATATATTTT.

This rearrangement joins TRBV11-3 to TRBJ2-1, with TRBD1 matching 8 bases. The germline gives CDR1 SGHNT, CDR2 YENEEA. After removal of 5 bases from V and 0 bases from J, the junction contained 6 bases not matched to a gene. The CDR3 contains 16 residues. The CDR3 bases are TGTGCCAGCAGCCCAGGGACAGGTAGCTCCTACAATGAGCAGTTCTTC. It translates to CASSPGTGSSYNEQFF.

This chain links TRBV3-1 (or the pseudogene TRBV3-2) with TRBJ1-1; D gene ambiguous. V lost 0 bases and J lost 11, with 16 bases in between. The CDR3 spans 14 residues. The germline CDR1 and CDR2 sequences are LGHDT and YNNKEL (reference sequence). The CDR3 DNA sequence: TGTGCCAGCAGCCAAGACAAGGGTCCTAGTTTTGCTTTCTTT. Its translation is CASSQDKGPSFAFF.